These T cell receptor beta chains were read from a single sample in a study of T cell repertoires in cytomegalovirus infection. Via MiXCR, TCRdb re-called the reads, giving one row per CDR3 protein. The sample consists of about 310,000 distinct CDR3 sequences, about 25% of them appearing once. These TCRs are of unknown antigen specificity. The sample consisted of cultured PBMCs, taken from culture after CMV antigen stimulation. These receptors came from a human donor in good health (CMV status not recorded). Some clones in this sample may be carry-over from other donors' samples. Both conserved end residues are trimmed from each CDR3. The D gene is left open where the match is weak.

v_call	d_call	j_call	cdr3_aa
TRBV6-1	TRBD1	TRBJ2-7	ASRTGTGAYEQY
TRBV4-3	TRBD2	TRBJ2-1	ASSPRSGRAVNEQF
TRBV7-2	TRBD1	TRBJ1-5	ASSYSGGSNQPQH
TRBV6-6	-	TRBJ2-3	ATRLSDTQY
TRBV11-2	-	TRBJ2-2	ASSKDSAGELF
TRBV5-1	-	TRBJ2-3	ASSLSRDTQY
TRBV27	-	TRBJ1-6	ASSSHLGNSPLH
TRBV7-2	-	TRBJ2-1	ASSPYLYNEQF
TRBV6-8	TRBD2	TRBJ2-3	ASSVLAGGPDTQY
TRBV28	-	TRBJ1-1	ASSFGGFPGFG
TRBV29-1	-	TRBJ1-1	SAGLREGTEAF
TRBV5-6	TRBD1	TRBJ1-2	ASRSPRGTGGEPRLRDYGYT
TRBV6-2/TRBV6-3	TRBD1	TRBJ1-5	ATLQFQGDQPQH
TRBV7-2	-	TRBJ2-7	ASSPPRVGEQY
TRBV12-3/TRBV12-4	-	TRBJ1-5	ASSFRGQPQH
TRBV7-2	-	TRBJ1-1	ASSLAGGLNTEAF
TRBV28	-	TRBJ1-3	ASKKGPIYNSGNTIY
TRBV12-3/TRBV12-4	TRBD1	TRBJ1-1	ASSHDRGNTEAF
TRBV19	-	TRBJ1-2	ASSAPIRGDYGYT
TRBV27	-	TRBJ1-2	ASSFGQSNGYT
TRBV4-1	-	TRBJ2-1	ASSQDSRGRANSYNEQF
TRBV7-9	TRBD1	TRBJ1-1	ASTHRTGEAF
TRBV7-6	-	TRBJ1-2	ASSPGGIRGGYT
TRBV11-2	-	TRBJ2-3	ASSSALRGTQY
TRBV11-2	-	TRBJ2-3	ASSPFRAPGTDTQY
TRBV5-1	TRBD1	TRBJ1-2	ASSLGTGANYGYT
TRBV19	TRBD2	TRBJ2-1	ASASGRRFLDEQF
TRBV6-1	-	TRBJ2-5	ANKTGRETQY
TRBV6-1	-	TRBJ1-1	ASRITGRVEAF
TRBV7-6	-	TRBJ1-2	ASSHTSGRNYGYT
TRBV5-1	-	TRBJ1-1	ASSLSGRGTEAF
TRBV7-2	-	TRBJ2-1	ASSDYNEQF
TRBV12-3/TRBV12-4	-	TRBJ1-2	ASSLAQGLDGYT
TRBV4-1	TRBD2	TRBJ2-5	ASSQPAGGEETQY
TRBV28	TRBD2	TRBJ2-1	ASSSGATSGRHEQF
TRBV20-1	-	TRBJ2-1	SARRALWDEQF
TRBV19	-	TRBJ1-1	ASTGRDGTEAF
TRBV6-6	-	TRBJ1-6	ASSYPDRLNSPLH
TRBV7-2	TRBD2	TRBJ2-1	ASSSSGRGVNEQF
TRBV7-2	TRBD1	TRBJ1-2	ASSSGTGTVNYGYT
TRBV7-2	-	TRBJ1-2	ASSPGDPSFGYT
TRBV6-2/TRBV6-3	-	TRBJ1-1	ASRARGPFTEAF
TRBV6-5	-	TRBJ1-3	ASSYAGLGNTIY
TRBV7-9	TRBD2	TRBJ2-5	ASSRRGGSQETQY
TRBV3-1	-	TRBJ1-1	ASSQDPGGRTEAF
TRBV7-2	-	TRBJ2-3	ASSLKRAGEDTQY
TRBV27	-	TRBJ2-3	ASSRTVGTRRDTQY
TRBV19	TRBD1	TRBJ1-1	ASSIRGGAEAF
TRBV20-1	TRBD2	TRBJ2-1	SAPGTSGRKEQF
TRBV28	-	TRBJ1-5	ASSLYPQNYQPQH
TRBV2	-	TRBJ1-3	ASSEMSGDGNTIY